These T cell receptor beta chains were read from a single sample in a study of blood T cell repertoires in COVID-19. The data were produced by immunoSEQ multiplex PCR, yet TCRdb's version contains in-frame clones alone and is incomplete. This sample has roughly 200,000 clones, with 85% to 90% found just once. Sequencing input: peripheral blood. Source of these receptors: a man in his sixties who had recovered from COVID-19. Both conserved end residues are part of each CDR3.

V gene,CDR3 protein
TRBV6-4,CASSLGTGLSNCTDTQYF
TRBV6-5,CAVKEGARGNAFF
TRBV2,CASSGASGGAYEQYF
TRBV28,CASSSPLAGSSYNEQFF
TRBV19,CASCSGTGYYEQYF
TRBV11-3,CASSLNPGSPLHF
TRBV19,CASNLGGIYGYTF
TRBV19,CASRPPGTVHNEQFF
TRBV7-2,CASNLLAGGEQYF
TRBV5-1,CASSLTPGGAGGYTF
TRBV14,CASSQVAGAYNEQFF
TRBV10-1,CASSAEGSGNRYEQYF
TRBV18,CASSPSSQGEQYF
TRBV28,CASSIQGGSYGYTF
TRBV5-1,CASIGGDREDTGELFF
TRBV5-4,CASILTKAEVNTEAFF
TRBV5-6,CASSLPAGETQYF
TRBV20-1,CSASVTPNNQPQHF
TRBV29-1,CSALSSGESDTQYF
TRBV18,CASSPAGLNYGYTF
TRBV18,CASSPPPSGGEQYF
TRBV11-2,CASSFSRMRDGTEAFF
TRBV19,CASSNRGDEKLFF
TRBV10-1,CASGTGHPGGNEQFF
TRBV5-6,CASSLILAGKSSYNEQFF
TRBV27,CASFNLGTSGSYEQYF
TRBV7-2,CASSVNLAGVRHEQYF
TRBV3-1/TRBV3-2,CASSQPPSGRAEQFF
TRBV27,CASSSPTSGGGEQYF
TRBV10-1,CASSLLAGEQYF
TRBV3-1/TRBV3-2,CASSPGQANNQPQHF
TRBV7-3,CASSRQGADQPQHF
TRBV28,CASSLYPSVYNEQFF
TRBV5-1,CASSPAAERETQYF
TRBV12-5,CASGPGQSLNNEQFF